These 14 T cell receptor beta chains share one sample of origin, sequenced in a study of CD8 T cells in Susac syndrome. RNA amounts of about 0.5 to 1 ug underwent reverse transcription with random hexamers. Via MiXCR, TCRdb re-called the immunoSEQ multiplex PCR reads, giving one row per CDR3 protein. The table shows 330,000 or so distinct CDR3 sequences, with 70% to 90% occurring only once. Sequencing was done on a sample of CD8+ T cells from PBMCs. Every receptor here comes from a human donor with multiple sclerosis.

This chain connects TRBV15 to TRBJ2-7, with 7 nucleotides matching TRBD2. The CDR3 totals 13 residues. Losses at the gene ends were 6 bases for V and 1 base for J; bases not matched to a gene: 3. Germline V gene sequence: CDR1 LNHNV, CDR2 YYDKDF (reference sequence). DNA for the CDR3: TGTGCCACCAGTGGGGGGGATTCCTACGAGCAGTACTTC. It is translated as CATSGGDSYEQYF.

The CDR3 DNA reads as TGTGCCAGCAGCCAAGGTCATAAAGTCGGTGAAGCTTTCTTT. Translated, it gives CASSQGHKVGEAFF. The chain is built from TRBV14 and TRBJ1-1; D uncertain. CDR3 length: 14 residues. Trimming removed 1 base from V and 7 bases from J, with 13 bases in between. Germline lookup yields CDR1 SGHDN and CDR2 FVKESK.

The chain carries TRBV29-1 and TRBJ1-1; TRBD1 is a possible D gene (6 bases). The length of the CDR3 is 13 residues. V lost 7 bases and J 2 bases, leaving 14 bases between the germline ends. Per germline, CDR1 SQVTM and CDR2 ANQGSEA. CDR3 DNA sequence: TGCAGCGCTGTGGGGGGCGGCAACACTGAAGCTTTCTTT. This gives the protein CSAVGGGNTEAFF.

The gene calls are TRBV29-1 and TRBJ2-1, with a tentative D call TRBD2 (6 bases). Between the trimmed V and J ends, which lost 4 bases and 8 bases, there was a span of 12 bases. The CDR3 sequence is 12 residues long. Germline values: CDR1 SQVTM, CDR2 ANQGSEA. The CDR3 loop reads CSVALAWDEQFF. CDR3 nucleotides: TGCAGCGTTGCCCTAGCGTGGGATGAGCAGTTCTTC.

This chain joins TRBV29-1 and TRBJ1-2, with 7 positions matching TRBD1. This CDR3 spans 14 amino acids. J was trimmed by 0 bases and V by 4 bases; bases with no gene match: 5. Germline lookup yields CDR1 SQVTM and CDR2 ANQGSEA. CDR3 coding DNA: TGCAGCGTTGCAACAGGGGCGTCTAACTATGGCTACACCTTC. The encoded protein is CSVATGASNYGYTF.

The chain recombines TRBV4-2 with TRBJ1-1; 8 nucleotides align to TRBD1. CDR3 length equals 14 residues. Germline V gene sequence: CDR1 LGHNA, CDR2 YNFKEQ. The ends lost 4 bases at V and 6 bases at J; junction bases unmatched: 7. The DNA for the CDR3 is TGTGCCAGCAGCCCAGGACAGGGTAAAGCTGAAGCTTTCTTT. This sequence encodes CASSPGQGKAEAFF.

CDR3 nucleotide sequence: TGCAGCGTCGGGAGGGGATCCTACAATGAGCAGTTCTTC. It yields the protein CSVGRGSYNEQFF. The chain recombines TRBV29-1 with TRBJ2-1; 8 bases are shared with TRBD2. V gave up 6 bases and J gave up 1 base; unmatched junction bases: 2. The CDR3 spans 13 residues. Germline V gene data show CDR1 as SQVTM and CDR2 as ANQGSEA.

The sample holds a few counts of this clonotype. The V and J genes are TRBV6-6 and TRBJ2-7; no reliable D call. The CDR3 length is 12 residues. With 0 bases removed from V and 5 bases from J, the gap between germline ends came to 5 bases. The germline V gene encodes CDR1 MNHNY and CDR2 SVGAGI (reference sequence). Here the CDR3 DNA reads TGTGCCAGCAGTTACTCAGGCCACGAGCAGTACTTC. Protein sequence: CASSYSGHEQYF.

The genes are TRBV9 and TRBJ2-3; TRBD1 is a possible D gene (6 bases). The CDR3 loop spans 17 amino acids. Between the trimmed V and J ends, which lost 3 bases and 0 bases, there was a span of 17 bases. Germline V lookup: CDR1 SGDLS, CDR2 YYNGEE. The DNA for the CDR3 is TGTGCCAGCAGCGCGTCCGGGACACGGACTAGCACAGATACGCAGTATTTT. This codes for CASSASGTRTSTDTQYF.

This chain uses TRBV29-1 with TRBJ2-1, with D perhaps being TRBD1 or TRBD2 (5 bases each). Germline values: CDR1 SQVTM, CDR2 ANQGSEA. This CDR3 is 13 amino acids long. The V end lost 6 bases, the J end lost 2 bases, and 11 bases lay between the germline ends. The CDR3 nucleotides read TGCAGCGTCTCCGGGACGACCTACAATGAGCAGTTCTTC. Translated: CSVSGTTYNEQFF.

This sequence joins TRBV6-2 or TRBV6-3 and TRBJ2-3; 7 nucleotides line up with TRBD2. This CDR3 is 18 amino acids long. Germline V gene data show CDR1 as MNHEY and CDR2 as SVGEGT. The V gene end was trimmed by 0 bases and the J gene end by 0 bases; junction bases not matched to a gene: 9. The CDR3: CASSYSPAGLTSTDTQYF. The CDR3 nucleotides are TGTGCCAGCAGTTACTCTCCGGCGGGACTAACGAGCACAGATACGCAGTATTTT.

This rearrangement joins TRBV27 to TRBJ2-1, with 7 bases that match TRBD2. With V trimmed by 4 bases and J by 4 bases, 7 bases remained unmatched. The germline V gene has CDR1 MNHEY and CDR2 SMNVEV (reference sequence). This CDR3 has 15 residues. CDR3: CASSSRLASYNEQFF. DNA for the CDR3: TGTGCCAGCAGTTCCCGACTAGCTTCTTACAATGAGCAGTTCTTC.

The chain is built from TRBV4-3 and TRBJ2-7; 12 nucleotides agree with TRBD1. In germline, CDR1 is LGHNA, CDR2 YSLEER. The CDR3 is made up of 16 amino acids. With V trimmed by 3 bases and J by 5 bases, 8 bases remained unmatched. CDR3 sequence: CASSQAPGTGGDEQYF. In nucleotides, the CDR3 is TGCGCCAGCAGCCAGGCCCCCGGGACAGGGGGCGACGAGCAGTACTTC.

The chain joins TRBV19 to TRBJ2-1; D is undetermined. CDR1 is LNHDA and CDR2 is SQIVND in the germline V gene (reference sequence). Trimming cost V 3 bases and J 1 base, with 10 bases left between them. The CDR3 is made up of 15 amino acids. CDR3 region: CASSIGQVSYNEQFF. CDR3 bases: TGTGCCAGTAGTATCGGTCAGGTGTCCTACAATGAGCAGTTCTTC.